This TCR beta chain was obtained from a study of PD-1 blockade in mismatch repair-deficient tumors. Study in general: Patients had over ten mismatch repair-deficient cancer types and were previously treated and progressing. The study's findings and limits: Tumor-resident clones, often undetectable pretreatment in blood, expanded then contracted after pembrolizumab.

This CDR3 is 12 amino acids long. Trimming took 4 bases from V and 4 from J, leaving 5 bases between them. Germline loops: CDR1 ENHRY, CDR2 SYGVKD. All patients were mismatch repair deficient, assessed by either PCR or immunohistochemistry. TCRdb's table, derived via immunoSEQ multiplex PCR, lists solely in-frame clones and lacks some. The table lists 90,000 to 120,000 clones, over 65% of them singletons. As for this clone: Its antigen remains unidentified.

This chain links TRBV10-3 with TRBJ1-5; D is unresolved. The sample in question was peripheral blood, obtained roughly 35 weeks after starting pembrolizumab. The TCR originated in an adult with mismatch repair-deficient cancer. This CDR3 reads CAISGSNQPQHF. The CDR3 nucleotides are TGTGCCATCAGTGGGAGTAATCAGCCCCAGCATTTT.